The 18 T cell receptor beta chains reported below all come from one sample, sequenced in a study of CD8+ T cells in alopecia areata. cDNA prepared by RNA extraction and subsequent reverse transcription served as the template for sequencing. Libraries were prepared by immunoSEQ multiplex PCR; TCRdb keeps only in-frame clonotypes and omits some of them. The data hold 80,000 or so clones, with roughly 70% observed a single time. Treatment of the sample: oral pan-JAK inhibitor, 5-10 mg twice daily. Sample: CD8+ T cells sorted from blood, taken at week 24, from a patient treated with tofacitinib. The source is a human donor with alopecia areata.

The sample holds a few counts of this clone. V gene TRBV5-6 combines with J gene TRBJ2-1; no clear D. With 0 bases removed from V and 6 bases from J, the gap between germline ends came to 7 bases. The CDR3 consists of 13 residues. Germline-derived CDR1 and CDR2 are SGHDT and YYEEEE. Here the CDR3 DNA reads TGTGCCAGCAGCTTGGGCAGACTCAATGAGCAGTTCTTC. Translating gives CASSLGRLNEQFF. The full variable domain, with the rest looked up from reference TRBV5-6 and TRBJ2-1, is DAGVTQSPTHLIKTRGQQVTLRCSPKSGHDTVSWYQQALGQGPQFIFQYYEEEERQRGNFPDRFSGHQFPNYSSELNVNALLLGDSALYLCASSLGRLNEQFFGPGTRLTVL.

This clone was recorded a few times. J is TRBJ2-6 and V is TRBV28; D unclear. Germline CDR1 and CDR2: MDHEN and SYDVKM. This CDR3 has 15 amino acids. V lost 3 bases and J 2 bases, leaving 8 bases between the germline ends. CDR3 in DNA: TGTGCCAGCAGTTTGCTGGGAACTGGGGCCAACGTCCTGACTTTC. Amino acid sequence: CASSLLGTGANVLTF.

The chain joins TRBV27 to TRBJ2-4; D possibly corresponds to TRBD1 (6 bases). Deletions cut 5 bases from V and 10 bases from J, with 9 bases between. CDR1 is MNHEY, CDR2 SMNVEV, per germline (reference sequence). CDR3 length: 11 amino acids. The CDR3 spells CASSLGQIQYF. DNA of the CDR3: TGTGCCAGCAGTCTTGGACAGATTCAGTACTTC.

The rearrangement uses TRBV27 and TRBJ2-2; weak D call: TRBD1 (6 bases). The CDR3 runs 15 residues. Germline loops: CDR1 MNHEY, CDR2 SMNVEV (reference sequence). Deletions cut 7 bases from V and 1 base from J, with 13 bases between. The CDR3 loop reads CASKQGTENTGELFF. The DNA of the CDR3 is TGTGCCAGCAAGCAGGGGACCGAGAACACCGGGGAGCTGTTTTTT.

The V gene is TRBV4-3, the J gene TRBJ2-1; a weak D match, TRBD1 (5 bases). With 0 bases removed from V and 6 bases from J, the gap between germline ends came to 12 bases. CDR1 and CDR2 from the germline V gene are LGHNA and YSLEER. The CDR3 loop spans 15 amino acids. CDR3 sequence: CASSQESGAGNEQFF. In DNA, the CDR3 is TGCGCCAGCAGCCAAGAGAGTGGGGCAGGCAATGAGCAGTTCTTC.

The chain carries TRBV11-2 and TRBJ1-2, with TRBD1 identical over 8 bases. The CDR3 runs to 16 residues. Trimming cost V 1 base and J 3 bases; bases outside gene matches: 7. Per germline, CDR1 SGHAT and CDR2 FQNNGV. Written as DNA, the CDR3 is TGTGCCAGCAGCTTAGCAGGACAGGGAATTTACTATGGCTACACCTTC. Amino acid sequence: CASSLAGQGIYYGYTF.

J is TRBJ2-7 and V is TRBV28, with D unresolved. The CDR3 has 14 residues. In germline, CDR1 is MDHEN, CDR2 SYDVKM. The V end was cut by 6 bases, the J end by 2 bases, with 14 bases between. The CDR3, as DNA: TGTGCCAGCAGCCCGAATAGGCGTACCTACGAGCAGTACTTC. It yields the protein CASSPNRRTYEQYF.

The chain couples TRBV5-1 to TRBJ2-7; TRBD2 agrees at 7 bases. The CDR3 has 14 amino acids. Per germline, CDR1 SGHRS and CDR2 YFSETQ. V was pared by 4 bases and J by 2 bases, with 6 bases of the junction left unmatched. For the CDR3, the DNA is TGCGCCAGCAGCCGTGGCGGGAGTACCTACGAGCAGTACTTC. Translation gives CASSRGGSTYEQYF.

The chain uses TRBV5-1 and TRBJ1-5, with a possible D match to TRBD1 (5 bases). Trimming pared 4 bases from V and 2 bases from J, leaving 19 bases between. Looked up from germline, CDR1 is SGHRS and CDR2 is YFSETQ. The CDR3 is 17 amino acids. CDR3 nucleotides: TGCGCCAGCAGCCTTATACCAGGGATGGAAGGCAATCAGCCCCAGCATTTT. Translated: CASSLIPGMEGNQPQHF. Full variable domain (rest looked up from reference TRBV5-1 and TRBJ1-5): KAGVTQTPRYLIKTRGQQVTLSCSPISGHRSVSWYQQTPGQGLQFLFEYFSETQRNKGNFPGRFSGRQFSNSRSEMNVSTLELGDSALYLCASSLIPGMEGNQPQHFGDGTRLSIL.

The CDR3, as DNA: TGTGCCTGGTCGTGGAACACTGAAGCTTTCTTT. This encodes CAWSWNTEAFF. V usage is TRBV30 and J usage is TRBJ1-1; D call uncertain. V was pared by 5 bases and J by 1 base, with 5 bases between. Germline CDR1 GTSNPN, CDR2 SVGIG (reference sequence). This CDR3 region has 11 residues.

The rearrangement links TRBV7-9 to TRBJ2-7; D remains unclear. The CDR3 is 14 amino acids. Germline lookup yields CDR1 SEHNR and CDR2 FQNEAQ (reference sequence). Trimming left V 1 base short and J 7 bases short, with 14 bases between. The CDR3 nucleotides are TGTGCCAGCAGCTTAGAATTTCCCCCTGGGGAGCAGTACTTC. Protein sequence: CASSLEFPPGEQYF. The whole variable domain, remainder taken from reference TRBV7-9 and TRBJ2-7, is DTGVSQNPRHKITKRGQNVTFRCDPISEHNRLYWYRQTLGQGPEFLTYFQNEAQLEKSRLLSDRFSAERPKGSFSTLEIQRTEQGDSAMYLCASSLEFPPGEQYFGPGTRLTVT.

The chain joins TRBV2 to TRBJ1-5; D might be TRBD1 (5 bases). The CDR3 extends over 14 amino acids. Germline values: CDR1 SNHLY, CDR2 FYNNEI. The V gene lost 2 bases and the J gene lost 2 bases, with 7 bases spanning the gap. This CDR3 is CASSETGGNQPQHF. The CDR3 DNA is TGTGCCAGCAGTGAAACAGGAGGCAATCAGCCCCAGCATTTT. Drawing the rest from reference TRBV2 and TRBJ1-5, the complete variable domain is EPEVTQTPSHQVTQMGQEVILRCVPISNHLYFYWYRQILGQKVEFLVSFYNNEISEKSEIFDDQFSVERPDGSNFTLKIRSTKLEDSAMYFCASSETGGNQPQHFGDGTRLSIL.

The V gene is TRBV29-1, the J gene TRBJ1-2; D not certain. CDR1 and CDR2 from the germline V gene are SQVTM and ANQGSEA. Deletions cut 3 bases from V and 0 bases from J, with 11 bases between. The CDR3 is 14 amino acids. The chain's CDR3 is CSVDRPSPNYGYTF. The DNA of the CDR3 is TGCAGCGTTGACCGGCCCTCTCCTAACTATGGCTACACCTTC.

V usage is TRBV7-2 and J usage is TRBJ1-2, with D tentatively TRBD1 (5 bases). CDR1 SGHTA and CDR2 FQGNSA come from the germline V gene. This CDR3 has 12 amino acids. Trimming shortened V by 4 bases and J by 13 bases, and 16 bases separated the two germline ends. This chain's CDR3 is CASSSMSRESTF. In DNA, the CDR3 is TGTGCCAGCAGCTCAATGTCCAGGGAGAGCACCTTC.

V and J are TRBV5-1 and TRBJ1-1, with D possibly TRBD1 on 5 matching bases. The V gene lost 4 bases and the J gene lost 2 bases, with 15 bases spanning the gap. Germline V gene sequence: CDR1 SGHRS, CDR2 YFSETQ. This CDR3 is 15 amino acids long. CDR3 amino acids: CASSADGTTNTEAFF. The DNA of the CDR3 is TGCGCCAGCAGCGCCGATGGGACTACCAACACTGAAGCTTTCTTT.

The chain carries TRBV9 and TRBJ2-2; 7 nucleotides line up with TRBD1. The V and J ends lost 4 bases and 6 bases, in that order; junction bases with no gene match: 9. Germline CDR1 SGDLS, CDR2 YYNGEE. The CDR3 sequence is 15 residues long. CDR3 residues: CASSPSTGLAGELFF. Written as DNA, the CDR3 is TGTGCCAGCAGCCCATCGACAGGGTTAGCCGGGGAGCTGTTTTTT.

CDR3 region: CASSQGQGDQPQHF. CDR3 nucleotide sequence: TGCGCCAGCAGCCAAGGACAGGGGGATCAGCCCCAGCATTTT. This sequence joins TRBV4-3 and TRBJ1-5, with TRBD1 matching over 9 bases. With 1 base clipped from V and 5 bases from J, the junction kept 0 bases outside the gene matches. Germline CDR1 LGHNA, CDR2 YSLEER. The CDR3 spans 14 residues.

The chain combines TRBV7-9 with TRBJ2-7; 9 bases align to TRBD1. This CDR3 comprises 17 residues. V dropped 3 bases and J dropped 0; count of bases not matched to a gene: 9. Per the germline V gene, CDR1 is SEHNR and CDR2 is FQNEAQ (reference sequence). This CDR3 is CASSLDPGTGSSYEQYF. DNA of the CDR3: TGTGCCAGCAGCTTGGACCCAGGGACAGGGAGCTCCTACGAGCAGTACTTC. The complete variable domain, with remaining parts taken from reference TRBV7-9 and TRBJ2-7, reads DTGVSQNPRHKITKRGQNVTFRCDPISEHNRLYWYRQTLGQGPEFLTYFQNEAQLEKSRLLSDRFSAERPKGSFSTLEIQRTEQGDSAMYLCASSLDPGTGSSYEQYFGPGTRLTVT.